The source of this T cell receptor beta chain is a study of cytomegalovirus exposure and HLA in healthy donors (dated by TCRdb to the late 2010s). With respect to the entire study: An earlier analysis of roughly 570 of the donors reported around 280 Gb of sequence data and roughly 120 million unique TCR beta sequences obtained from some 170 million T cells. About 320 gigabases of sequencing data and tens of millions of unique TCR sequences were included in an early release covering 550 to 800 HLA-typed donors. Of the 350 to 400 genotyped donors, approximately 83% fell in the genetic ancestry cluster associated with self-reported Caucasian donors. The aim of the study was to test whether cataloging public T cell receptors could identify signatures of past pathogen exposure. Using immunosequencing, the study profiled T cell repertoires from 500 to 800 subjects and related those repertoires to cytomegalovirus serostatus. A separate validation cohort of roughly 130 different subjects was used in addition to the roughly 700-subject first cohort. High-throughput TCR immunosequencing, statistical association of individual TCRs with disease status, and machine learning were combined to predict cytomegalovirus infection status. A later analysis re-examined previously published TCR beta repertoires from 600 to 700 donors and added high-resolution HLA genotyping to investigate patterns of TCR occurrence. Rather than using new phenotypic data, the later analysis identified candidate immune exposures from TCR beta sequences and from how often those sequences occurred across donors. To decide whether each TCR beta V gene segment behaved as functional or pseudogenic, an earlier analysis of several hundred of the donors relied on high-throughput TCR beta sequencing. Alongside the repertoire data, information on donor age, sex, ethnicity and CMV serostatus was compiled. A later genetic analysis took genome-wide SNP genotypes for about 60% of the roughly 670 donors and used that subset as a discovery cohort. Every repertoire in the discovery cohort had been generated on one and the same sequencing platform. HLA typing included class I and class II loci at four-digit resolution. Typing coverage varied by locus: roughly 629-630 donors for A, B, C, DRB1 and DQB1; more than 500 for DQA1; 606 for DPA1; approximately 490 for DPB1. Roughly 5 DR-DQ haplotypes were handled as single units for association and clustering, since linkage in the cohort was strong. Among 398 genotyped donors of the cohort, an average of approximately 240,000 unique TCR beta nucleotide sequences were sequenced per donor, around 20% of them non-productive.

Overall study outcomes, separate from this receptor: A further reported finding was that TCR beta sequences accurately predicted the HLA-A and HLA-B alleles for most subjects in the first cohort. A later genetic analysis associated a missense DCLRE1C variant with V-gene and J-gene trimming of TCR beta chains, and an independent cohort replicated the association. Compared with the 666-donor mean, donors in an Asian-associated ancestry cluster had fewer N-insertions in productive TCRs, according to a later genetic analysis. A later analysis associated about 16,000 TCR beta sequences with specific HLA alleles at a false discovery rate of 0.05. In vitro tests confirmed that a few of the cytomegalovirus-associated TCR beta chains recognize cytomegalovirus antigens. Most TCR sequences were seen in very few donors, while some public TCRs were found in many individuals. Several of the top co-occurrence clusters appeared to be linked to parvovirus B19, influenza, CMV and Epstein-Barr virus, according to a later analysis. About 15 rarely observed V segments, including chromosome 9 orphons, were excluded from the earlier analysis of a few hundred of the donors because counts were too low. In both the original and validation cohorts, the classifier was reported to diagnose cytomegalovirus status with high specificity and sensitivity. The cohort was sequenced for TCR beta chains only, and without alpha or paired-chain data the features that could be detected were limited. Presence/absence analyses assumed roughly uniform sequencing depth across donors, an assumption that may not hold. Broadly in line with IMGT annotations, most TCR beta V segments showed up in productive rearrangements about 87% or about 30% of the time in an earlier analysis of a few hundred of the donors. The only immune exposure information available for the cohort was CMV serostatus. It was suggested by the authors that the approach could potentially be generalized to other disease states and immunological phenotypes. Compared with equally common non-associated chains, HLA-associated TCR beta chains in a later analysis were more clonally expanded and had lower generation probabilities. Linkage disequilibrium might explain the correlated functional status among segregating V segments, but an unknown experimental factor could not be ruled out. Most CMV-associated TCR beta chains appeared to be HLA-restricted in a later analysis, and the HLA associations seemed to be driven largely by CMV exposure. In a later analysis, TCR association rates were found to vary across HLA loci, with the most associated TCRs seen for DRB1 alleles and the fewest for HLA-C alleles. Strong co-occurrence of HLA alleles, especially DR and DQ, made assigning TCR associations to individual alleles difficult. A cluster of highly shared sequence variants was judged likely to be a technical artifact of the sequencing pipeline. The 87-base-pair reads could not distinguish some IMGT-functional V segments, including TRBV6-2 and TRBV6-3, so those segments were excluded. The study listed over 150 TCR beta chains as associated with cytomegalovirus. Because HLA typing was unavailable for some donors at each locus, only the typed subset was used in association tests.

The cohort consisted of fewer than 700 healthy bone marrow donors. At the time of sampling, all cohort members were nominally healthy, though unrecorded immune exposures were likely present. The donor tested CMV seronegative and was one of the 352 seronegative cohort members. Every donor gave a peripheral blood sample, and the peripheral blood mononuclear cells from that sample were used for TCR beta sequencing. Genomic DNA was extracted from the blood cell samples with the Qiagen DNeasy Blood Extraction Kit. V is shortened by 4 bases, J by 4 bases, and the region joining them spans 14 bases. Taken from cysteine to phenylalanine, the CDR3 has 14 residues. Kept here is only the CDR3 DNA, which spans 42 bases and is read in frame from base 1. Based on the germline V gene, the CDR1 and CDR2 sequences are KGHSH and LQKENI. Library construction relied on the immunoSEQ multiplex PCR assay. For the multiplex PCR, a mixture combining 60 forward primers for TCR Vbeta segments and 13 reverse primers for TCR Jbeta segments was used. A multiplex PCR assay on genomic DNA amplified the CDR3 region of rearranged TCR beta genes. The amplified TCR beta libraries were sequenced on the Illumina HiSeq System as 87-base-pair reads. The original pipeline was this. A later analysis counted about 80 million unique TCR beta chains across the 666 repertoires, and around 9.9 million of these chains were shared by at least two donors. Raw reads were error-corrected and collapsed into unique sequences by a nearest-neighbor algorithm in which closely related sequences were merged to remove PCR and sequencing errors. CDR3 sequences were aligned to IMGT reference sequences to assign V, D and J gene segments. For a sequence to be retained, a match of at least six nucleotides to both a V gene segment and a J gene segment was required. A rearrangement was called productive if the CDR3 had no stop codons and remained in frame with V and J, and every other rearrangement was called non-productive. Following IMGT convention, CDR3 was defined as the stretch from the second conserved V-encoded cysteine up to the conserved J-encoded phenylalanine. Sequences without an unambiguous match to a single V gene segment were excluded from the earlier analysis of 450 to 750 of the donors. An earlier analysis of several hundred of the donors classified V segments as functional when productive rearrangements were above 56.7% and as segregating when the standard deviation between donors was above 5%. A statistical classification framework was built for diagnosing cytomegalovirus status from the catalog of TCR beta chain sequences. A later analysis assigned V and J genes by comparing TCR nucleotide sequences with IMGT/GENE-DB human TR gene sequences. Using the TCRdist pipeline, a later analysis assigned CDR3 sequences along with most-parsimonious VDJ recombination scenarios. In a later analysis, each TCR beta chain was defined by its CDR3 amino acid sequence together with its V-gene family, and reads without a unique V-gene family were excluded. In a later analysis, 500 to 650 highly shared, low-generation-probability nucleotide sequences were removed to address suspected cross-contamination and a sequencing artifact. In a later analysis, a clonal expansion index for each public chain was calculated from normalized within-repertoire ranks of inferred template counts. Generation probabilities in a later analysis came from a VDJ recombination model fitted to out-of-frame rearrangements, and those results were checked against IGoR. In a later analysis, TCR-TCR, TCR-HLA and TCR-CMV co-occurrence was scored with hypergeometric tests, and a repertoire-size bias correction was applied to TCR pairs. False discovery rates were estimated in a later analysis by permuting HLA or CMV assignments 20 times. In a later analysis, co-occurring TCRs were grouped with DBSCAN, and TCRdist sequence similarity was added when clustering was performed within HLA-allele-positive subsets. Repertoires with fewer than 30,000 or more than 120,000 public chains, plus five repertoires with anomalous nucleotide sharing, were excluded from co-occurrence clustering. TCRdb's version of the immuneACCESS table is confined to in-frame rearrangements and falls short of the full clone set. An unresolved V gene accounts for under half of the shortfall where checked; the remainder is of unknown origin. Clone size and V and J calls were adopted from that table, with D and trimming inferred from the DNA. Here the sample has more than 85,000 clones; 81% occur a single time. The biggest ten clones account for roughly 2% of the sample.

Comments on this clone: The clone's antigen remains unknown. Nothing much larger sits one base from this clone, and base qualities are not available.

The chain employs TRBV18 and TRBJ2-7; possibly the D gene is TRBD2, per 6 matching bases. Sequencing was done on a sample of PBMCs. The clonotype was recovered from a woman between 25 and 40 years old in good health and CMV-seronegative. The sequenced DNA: TGTGCCAGCTCACTCACGGACTATTGGTACGAGCAGTACTTC. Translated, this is CASSLTDYWYEQYF.